The present entry profiles one T cell receptor beta chain with its context. It is unclear where the CDR3 begins or ends on the DNA, so no DNA is shown, and the CDR3 is as TCRdb lists it. The CDR3 contains 16 residues when both ends are counted. Methods used by the authors: Estimation of nucleated cell counts relied on the amplification of reference gene primers. The data were produced by immunoSEQ multiplex PCR, yet TCRdb's version contains in-frame clones alone and is incomplete. From that table come the V and J calls and clone size; the DNA was used to work out D and trimming. The sample has approximately 110,000 clones; less than 75% are singletons. This sample was taken from a study of blood T cell repertoires in COVID-19. Study as a whole: COVID-19 samples from acute and convalescent phases originated in the United States, Italy and Spain. Sample material is recorded as cDNA or gDNA derived from T cells, B-cell-depleted T cells, or PBMCs.

Sequencing input: peripheral blood. The rearrangement uses TRBV21-1 and TRBJ1-6. TRBV21-1 is designated a pseudogene. This TCR came from a human donor with acute or convalescent COVID-19. The donor label of this sample is uncertain. CDR3 in amino acids: CAIQWGGGSCNSPLHF.